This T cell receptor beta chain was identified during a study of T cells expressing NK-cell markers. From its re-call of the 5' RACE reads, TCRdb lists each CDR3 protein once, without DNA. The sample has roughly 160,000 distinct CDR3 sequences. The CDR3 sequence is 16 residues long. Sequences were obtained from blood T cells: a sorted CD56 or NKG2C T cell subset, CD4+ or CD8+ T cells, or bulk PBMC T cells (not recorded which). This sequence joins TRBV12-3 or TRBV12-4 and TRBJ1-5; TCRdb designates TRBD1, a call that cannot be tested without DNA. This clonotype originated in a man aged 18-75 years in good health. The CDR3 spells CASSPRAPGAGQPQHF.